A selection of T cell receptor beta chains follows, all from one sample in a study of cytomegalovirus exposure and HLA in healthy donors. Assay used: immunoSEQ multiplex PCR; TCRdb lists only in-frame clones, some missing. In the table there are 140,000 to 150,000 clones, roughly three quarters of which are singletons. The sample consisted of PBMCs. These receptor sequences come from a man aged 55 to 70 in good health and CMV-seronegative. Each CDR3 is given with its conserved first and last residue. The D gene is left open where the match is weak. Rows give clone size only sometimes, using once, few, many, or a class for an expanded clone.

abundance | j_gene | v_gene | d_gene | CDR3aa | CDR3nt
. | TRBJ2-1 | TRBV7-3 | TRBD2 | CASSLNGREMAEQFF | TGTGCCAGCAGCTTAAACGGGAGGGAGATGGCTGAGCAGTTCTTC
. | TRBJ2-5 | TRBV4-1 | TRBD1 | CASSRFWDRVGETQYF | TGCGCCAGCAGCCGCTTTTGGGACAGGGTGGGGGAGACCCAGTACTTC
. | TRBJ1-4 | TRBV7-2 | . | CASSLRAASGYQDEKLFF | TGTGCCAGCAGCTTACGGGCGGCGAGCGGGTATCAGGATGAAAAACTGTTTTTT
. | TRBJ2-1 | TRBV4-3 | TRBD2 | CASSQDLAGVLAGEQFF | TGCGCCAGCAGCCAAGATCTTGCGGGAGTTTTAGCGGGAGAGCAGTTCTTC
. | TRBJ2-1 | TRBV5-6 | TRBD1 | CASSSLRDRTLGEQFF | TGTGCCAGCAGCTCGCTCCGGGACAGGACCCTAGGGGAGCAGTTCTTC
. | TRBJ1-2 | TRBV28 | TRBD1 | CASSLFPDRGRNYGYTF | TGTGCCAGCAGTTTATTTCCGGACAGGGGGCGGAACTATGGCTACACCTTC
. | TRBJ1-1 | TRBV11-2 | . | CASSLAGQNTEAFF | TGTGCCAGCAGCTTAGCAGGGCAGAACACTGAAGCTTTCTTT
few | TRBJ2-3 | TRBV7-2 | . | CASSLQQADTQYF | TGTGCCAGCAGCTTACAACAGGCAGATACGCAGTATTTT
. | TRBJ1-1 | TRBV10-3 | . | CAISEGDRGTEAFF | TGTGCCATCAGTGAGGGGGATCGGGGCACTGAAGCTTTCTTT
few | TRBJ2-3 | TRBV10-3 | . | CAIRNRDPRNTQYF | TGTGCCATCAGAAACAGGGACCCCAGGAATACGCAGTATTTT
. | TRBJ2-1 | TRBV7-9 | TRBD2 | CASSPKREIIDEQFF | TGTGCCAGCAGCCCGAAGCGGGAAATCATCGATGAGCAGTTCTTC
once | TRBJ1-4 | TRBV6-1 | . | CASSEAGGREKLFF | TGTGCCAGCAGTGAAGCAGGCGGTCGGGAAAAACTGTTTTTT
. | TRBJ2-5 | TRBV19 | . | CASSKEGAKTQYF | TGTGCCAGTAGTAAGGAGGGGGCCAAGACCCAGTACTTC
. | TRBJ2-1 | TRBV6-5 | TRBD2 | CASSYSGGRDYNEQFF | TGTGCCAGCAGTTACTCTGGCGGGAGGGACTACAATGAGCAGTTCTTC
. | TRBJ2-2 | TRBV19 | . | CASSANREWHTGELFF | TGTGCCAGTAGTGCGAACAGGGAATGGCACACCGGGGAGCTGTTTTTT
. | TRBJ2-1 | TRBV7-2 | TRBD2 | CASSPLAGAEYNEQFF | TGTGCCAGCAGCCCCCTAGCGGGAGCGGAATACAATGAGCAGTTCTTC
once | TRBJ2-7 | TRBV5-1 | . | CASNAGSSYEQYF | TGCGCCAGCAACGCCGGGTCCTCCTACGAGCAGTACTTC
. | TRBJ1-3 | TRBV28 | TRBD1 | CASSQGGGGTGNTIYF | TGTGCCAGCAGCCAGGGGGGTGGAGGAACTGGAAACACCATATATTTT
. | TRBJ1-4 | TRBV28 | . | CASGQSATNEKLFF | TGTGCCAGCGGGCAATCTGCAACTAATGAAAAACTGTTTTTT
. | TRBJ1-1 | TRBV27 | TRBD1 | CASSRFPGQGESTEAFF | TGTGCCAGCAGCCGATTCCCGGGACAGGGGGAAAGCACTGAAGCTTTCTTT
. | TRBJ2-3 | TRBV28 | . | CASSSVGGPDTQYF | TGTGCCAGCAGTTCGGTTGGGGGCCCAGATACGCAGTATTTT
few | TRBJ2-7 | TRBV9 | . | CASGVGAGYEQYF | TGTGCCAGCGGGGTGGGAGCGGGCTACGAGCAGTACTTC
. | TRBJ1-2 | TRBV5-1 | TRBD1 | CASSLGGGGGGYTF | TGCGCCAGCAGCTTGGGAGGGGGCGGCGGTGGCTACACCTTC
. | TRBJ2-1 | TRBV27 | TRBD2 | CASSPLAGGIHEQFF | TGTGCCAGCAGTCCTTTAGCGGGCGGAATTCATGAGCAGTTCTTC
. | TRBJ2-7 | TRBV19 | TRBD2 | CATRTSGISYEQYF | TGTGCCACGAGGACTAGCGGGATTTCCTACGAGCAGTACTTC
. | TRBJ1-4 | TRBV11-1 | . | CASSLPGDVKLFF | TGTGCCAGCAGCTTACCAGGGGACGTAAAACTGTTTTTT
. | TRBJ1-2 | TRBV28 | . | CASSFRQTTYGYTF | TGTGCCAGCAGTTTTAGACAGACAACCTATGGCTACACCTTC
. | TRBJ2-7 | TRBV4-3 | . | CASSQDFTGNSYEQYF | TGCGCCAGCAGCCAAGATTTCACAGGGAACTCCTACGAGCAGTACTTC
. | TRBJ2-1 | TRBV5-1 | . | CASSLNVLQGSYNEQFF | TGCGCCAGCAGCCTGAACGTCTTACAGGGCTCCTACAATGAGCAGTTCTTC
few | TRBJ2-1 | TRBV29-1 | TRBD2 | CSAETSGIKSEQFF | TGCAGCGCTGAGACTAGCGGGATCAAAAGTGAGCAGTTCTTC
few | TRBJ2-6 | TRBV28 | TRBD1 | CASSSPGQGSGANVLTF | TGTGCCAGCAGTTCACCGGGACAGGGGAGTGGGGCCAACGTCCTGACTTTC
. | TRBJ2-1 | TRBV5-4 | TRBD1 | CASSLGTGEAPSSYNEQFF | TGTGCCAGCAGCTTGGGGACAGGGGAAGCCCCAAGCTCCTACAATGAGCAGTTCTTC
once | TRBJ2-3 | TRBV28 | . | CASSFPSGSDTQYF | TGTGCCAGCAGTTTCCCCTCCGGGAGCGATACGCAGTATTTT
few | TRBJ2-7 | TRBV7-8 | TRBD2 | CASSLAQTSGRLYEQYF | TGTGCCAGCAGCTTAGCGCAAACTAGCGGGAGGCTATACGAGCAGTACTTC
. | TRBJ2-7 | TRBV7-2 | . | CASSGGWRSYEQYF | TGTGCCAGCAGCGGAGGGTGGCGCTCCTACGAGCAGTACTTC
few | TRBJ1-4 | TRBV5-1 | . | CASKPKDRLFF | TGCGCCAGCAAACCTAAAGACAGACTGTTTTTT
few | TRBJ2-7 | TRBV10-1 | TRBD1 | CASSVSTGGYEQYF | TGCGCCAGCAGTGTCTCGACAGGGGGCTACGAGCAGTACTTC
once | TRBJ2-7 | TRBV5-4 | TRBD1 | CASSKPGTDLGEQYF | TGTGCCAGCAGCAAGCCCGGGACAGACTTGGGAGAGCAGTACTTC
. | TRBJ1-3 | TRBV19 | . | CASTFHEGFSGNTIYF | TGTGCCAGTACCTTCCACGAGGGCTTCTCTGGAAACACCATATATTTT
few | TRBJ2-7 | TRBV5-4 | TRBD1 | CASSRQGNAYEQYF | TGTGCCAGCAGCCGACAGGGAAACGCCTACGAGCAGTACTTC
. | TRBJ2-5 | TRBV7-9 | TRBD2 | CASSQDREDPGETQYF | TGTGCCAGCAGCCAGGACCGGGAGGACCCCGGCGAGACCCAGTACTTC
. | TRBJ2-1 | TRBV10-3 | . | CAISESGGEGVKNEQFF | TGTGCCATCAGTGAGTCGGGAGGGGAGGGGGTTAAGAATGAGCAGTTCTTC
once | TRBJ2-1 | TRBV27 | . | CASSLTTDNEQFF | TGTGCCAGCAGTTTAACTACCGACAATGAGCAGTTCTTC
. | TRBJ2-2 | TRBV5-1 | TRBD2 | CASSLEGLAGGPGELFF | TGCGCCAGCAGCCTGGAGGGGCTAGCGGGAGGACCCGGGGAGCTGTTTTTT
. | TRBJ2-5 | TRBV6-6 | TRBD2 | CASERELAGIQETQYF | TGTGCCAGCGAGCGGGAGTTGGCGGGGATTCAAGAGACCCAGTACTTC
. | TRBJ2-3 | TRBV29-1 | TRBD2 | CSVSGTSGSLLTDTQYF | TGCAGCGTCAGTGGTACTAGCGGGAGCCTACTCACAGATACGCAGTATTTT
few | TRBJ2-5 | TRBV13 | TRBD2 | CASSLVSGSFETQYF | TGTGCCAGCAGCTTAGTAAGCGGGAGTTTTGAGACCCAGTACTTC
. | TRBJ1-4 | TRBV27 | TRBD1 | CASRRDRTQGEKLFF | TGTGCCAGCAGGCGGGACAGGACGCAGGGAGAAAAACTGTTTTTT